One and the same sample provided the 16 T cell receptor beta chains below, sequenced in a study of spatial heterogeneity in lung cancer. Described time point: sample taken at primary tumor resection. One entry per CDR3 protein, called by TCRdb with MiXCR from the 5' RACE reads. The table shows roughly 39,000 distinct CDR3 sequences, with 6.8% occurring only once. The sequences come from PBMCs, collected at surgery. The receptors stem from a female donor with early-stage non-small cell lung cancer.

CDR3 sequence reads: CSAGLGSTQYF. As DNA, the CDR3 is TGCAGTGCTGGTCTAGGAAGTACGCAGTATTTT. J is TRBJ2-3 and V is TRBV20-1; D gene unclear. Germline CDR1 is DFQATT and CDR2 is SNEGSKA (reference sequence). This CDR3 has 11 residues. V lost 5 bases to trimming and J lost 8 bases, with 11 bases between them.

This clonotype was recorded many times. The chain couples TRBV2 to TRBJ2-2; D is perhaps TRBD1 (6 bases). Trimming took off 6 bases at V and 5 bases at J, with 10 bases between the two ends. Germline CDR1 SNHLY, CDR2 FYNNEI. The CDR3 sequence is 13 residues long. CDR3 nucleotide sequence: TGTGCCAGCAGCGTAGACAGGACCGGGGAGCTGTTTTTT. Translation gives CASSVDRTGELFF.

This clonotype appeared a few times. The rearrangement uses TRBV3-1 and TRBJ2-2; possible D gene TRBD2, 6 bases. The V gene lost 5 bases and the J gene lost 6 bases, with 16 bases spanning the gap. The CDR3 totals 15 residues. CDR1 LGHDT and CDR2 YNNKEL come from the germline V gene (reference sequence). The CDR3, as DNA: TGTGCCAGCAGCGAGAATAGCGGAAGGGCCGGGGAGCTGTTTTTT. This codes for CASSENSGRAGELFF. The whole variable domain, filled in from reference TRBV3-1 and TRBJ2-2, reads DTAVSQTPKYLVTQMGNDKSIKCEQNLGHDTMYWYKQDSKKFLKIMFSYNNKELIINETVPNRFSPKSPDKAHLNLHINSLELGDSAVYFCASSENSGRAGELFFGEGSRLTVL.

This clonotype was counted at least ten times. The chain uses TRBV2 and TRBJ1-4; D gene ambiguous. The CDR3 has 12 amino acids. The germline V gene has CDR1 SNHLY and CDR2 FYNNEI. Trimming stripped 4 bases from V and 8 bases from J, with 8 bases between. CDR3: CASSVGGEKLFF. The CDR3 DNA reads as TGTGCCAGCAGTGTGGGTGGAGAAAAACTGTTTTTT.

This clonotype has a count of ten or more. The chain recombines TRBV6-6 with TRBJ2-7, with 8 nucleotides matching TRBD1. The CDR3 has 14 amino acids. The junction had 4 bases not matched to a gene; V was cut back by 2 bases and J by 4 bases. The germline V gene has CDR1 MNHNY and CDR2 SVGAGI (reference sequence). CDR3 loop: CASSYQGAHYEQYF. DNA for the CDR3: TGTGCCAGCAGTTACCAGGGGGCGCATTACGAGCAGTACTTC.

This sequence joins TRBV14 and TRBJ2-1; possibly TRBD2 for D (6 bases). The V and J ends lost 3 bases and 6 bases respectively, with 21 bases between them. Germline V gene lookup returns CDR1 SGHDN and CDR2 FVKESK. The CDR3 runs 17 residues. CDR3 coding DNA: TGTGCCAGCAGCCAGGGCGTCCAGGGACTCTTCTGCAATGAGCAGTTCTTC. It codes for CASSQGVQGLFCNEQFF. Looking up the rest from reference TRBV14 and TRBJ2-1 gives the full variable domain: EAGVTQFPSHSVIEKGQTVTLRCDPISGHDNLYWYRRVMGKEIKFLLHFVKESKQDESGMPNNRFLAERTGGTYSTLKVQPAELEDSGVYFCASSQGVQGLFCNEQFFGPGTRLTVL.

The chain links TRBV12-3 or TRBV12-4 to TRBJ1-1; 9 bases align to TRBD1. V lost 6 bases and J lost 1; bases outside the gene matches: 6. The CDR3 totals 15 residues. Here the CDR3 DNA reads TGTGCCAGCAGGCCCGGGACAGGGTCGAACACTGAAGCTTTCTTT. Its translation: CASRPGTGSNTEAFF.

This chain connects TRBV5-1 to TRBJ1-4; 7 bases line up with TRBD1. Trimming at V came to 2 bases and at J to 0 bases, leaving 10 bases not matched to a gene. The germline V gene has CDR1 SGHRS and CDR2 YFSETQ. This CDR3 is 18 amino acids long. CDR3 residues: CASSFGGTVGSTNEKLFF. The CDR3 DNA follows: TGCGCCAGCAGCTTCGGAGGGACAGTGGGATCAACTAATGAAAAACTGTTTTTT.

In its sample, this clonotype was seen many times. The V gene is TRBV12-3 or TRBV12-4, the J gene TRBJ1-4; D is perhaps TRBD1 (5 bases). Trimming took off 7 bases at V and 4 bases at J, with 13 bases between the two ends. The CDR3 has 14 amino acids. CDR3: CASNTGLNNEKLFF. DNA for the CDR3: TGTGCCAGCAACACGGGACTCAATAATGAAAAACTGTTTTTT.

This clonotype has a count of ten or more. The rearrangement joins TRBV5-1 to TRBJ1-2, with unresolved D. Germline V gives CDR1 SGHRS, CDR2 YFSETQ. The CDR3 sequence is 12 residues long. V was trimmed by 0 bases and J by 7 bases, leaving 7 bases between them. The CDR3 spells CASSLAGIGYTF. DNA for the CDR3: TGCGCCAGCAGCTTGGCGGGTATTGGCTACACCTTC.

This clonotype came up many times. V is TRBV5-1 and J is TRBJ1-3, with D unresolved. This CDR3 spans 14 amino acids. V lost 5 bases, J lost 0 bases, and 9 bases lay in between. The germline CDR1 and CDR2 sequences are SGHRS and YFSETQ. The CDR3 sequence: CASRTMGSGNTIYF. DNA for the CDR3: TGCGCCAGCAGGACGATGGGCTCTGGAAACACCATATATTTT.

This clonotype was seen more than once but under ten times. This chain joins TRBV29-1 and TRBJ2-3; D is ambiguous. The CDR3 spans 15 residues. Trimming left V 3 bases short and J 5 bases short, with 18 bases between. Germline values: CDR1 SQVTM, CDR2 ANQGSEA. The CDR3 sequence is CSVEGGAGFGDTQYF. The CDR3 region has the DNA TGCAGCGTTGAGGGCGGAGCCGGTTTCGGAGATACGCAGTATTTT.

This clonotype appeared many times. The chain carries TRBV4-1 and TRBJ2-2; a weak D match, TRBD1 (6 bases). The V gene lost 3 bases and the J gene lost 1 base, with 15 bases spanning the gap. This CDR3 has 17 amino acids. Germline lookup yields CDR1 MGHRA and CDR2 YSYEKL. The CDR3, as DNA: TGCGCCAGCAGCCAGAGGCAGGGGATTCAGAACACCGGGGAGCTGTTTTTT. Translated: CASSQRQGIQNTGELFF.

This clonotype was picked up a small number of times. V is TRBV5-4 and J is TRBJ2-1; D gene unclear. The CDR3 totals 13 residues. The V and J ends lost 4 bases and 8 bases respectively, with 13 bases between them. CDR1 and CDR2 from the germline V gene are SGHNT and YYREEE (reference sequence). CDR3 in amino acids: CASSPILSDEQFF. CDR3 DNA sequence: TGTGCCAGCAGCCCCATATTGTCCGATGAGCAGTTCTTC.

The chain uses TRBV29-1 and TRBJ2-5; D may be TRBD2 (7 bases). The CDR3 length is 12 residues. CDR1 is SQVTM and CDR2 is ANQGSEA in the germline V gene. The germline V and J ends were trimmed by 6 bases and 4 bases, with 12 bases remaining between them. CDR3 protein: CSVLGGGETQYF. The CDR3 nucleotides are TGCAGCGTCCTGGGAGGGGGAGAGACCCAGTACTTC. The full variable domain, with the rest looked up from reference TRBV29-1 and TRBJ2-5, is SAVISQKPSRDICQRGTSLTIQCQVDSQVTMMFWYRQQPGQSLTLIATANQGSEATYESGFVIDKFPISRPNLTFSTLTVSNMSPEDSSIYLCSVLGGGETQYFGPGTRLLVL.

There are a few counts of this clonotype. The chain uses TRBV20-1 and TRBJ2-3; weak D call: TRBD1 (5 bases). The CDR3 has 13 residues. The germline V gene has CDR1 DFQATT and CDR2 SNEGSKA (reference sequence). V dropped 6 bases and J dropped 3 bases, with 13 bases sitting between them. CDR3: CSAPRPGTDTQYF. The CDR3 bases are TGCAGTGCCCCGAGGCCAGGGACAGATACGCAGTATTTT.